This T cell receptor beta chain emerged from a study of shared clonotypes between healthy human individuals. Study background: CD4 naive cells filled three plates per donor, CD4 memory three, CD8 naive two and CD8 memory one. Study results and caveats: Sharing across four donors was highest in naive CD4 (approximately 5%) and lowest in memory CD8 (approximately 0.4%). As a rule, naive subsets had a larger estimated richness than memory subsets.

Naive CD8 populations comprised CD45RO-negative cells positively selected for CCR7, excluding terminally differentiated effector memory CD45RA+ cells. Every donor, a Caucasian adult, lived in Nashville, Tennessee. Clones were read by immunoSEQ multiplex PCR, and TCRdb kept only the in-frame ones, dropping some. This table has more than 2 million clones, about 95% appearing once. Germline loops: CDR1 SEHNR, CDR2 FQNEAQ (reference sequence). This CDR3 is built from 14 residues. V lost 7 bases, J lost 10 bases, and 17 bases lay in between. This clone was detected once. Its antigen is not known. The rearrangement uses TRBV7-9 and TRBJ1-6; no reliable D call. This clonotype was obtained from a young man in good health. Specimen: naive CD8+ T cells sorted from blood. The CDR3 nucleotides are TGTGCCAGCATCCCCCTCTTAGGCGACTCACCCCTCCACTTT. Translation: CASIPLLGDSPLHF.